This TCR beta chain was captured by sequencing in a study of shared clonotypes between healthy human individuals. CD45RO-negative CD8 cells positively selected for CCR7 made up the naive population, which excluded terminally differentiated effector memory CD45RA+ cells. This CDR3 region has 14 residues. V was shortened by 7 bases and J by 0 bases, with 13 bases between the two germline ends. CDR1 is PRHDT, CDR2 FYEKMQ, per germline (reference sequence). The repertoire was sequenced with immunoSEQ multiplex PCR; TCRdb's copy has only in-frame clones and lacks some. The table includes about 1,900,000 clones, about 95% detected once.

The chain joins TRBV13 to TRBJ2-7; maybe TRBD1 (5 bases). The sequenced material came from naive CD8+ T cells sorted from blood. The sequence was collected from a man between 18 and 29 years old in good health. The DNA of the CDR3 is TGTGCCAGCACCCAGGGCAGAGTCTCCTACGAGCAGTACTTC. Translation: CASTQGRVSYEQYF.